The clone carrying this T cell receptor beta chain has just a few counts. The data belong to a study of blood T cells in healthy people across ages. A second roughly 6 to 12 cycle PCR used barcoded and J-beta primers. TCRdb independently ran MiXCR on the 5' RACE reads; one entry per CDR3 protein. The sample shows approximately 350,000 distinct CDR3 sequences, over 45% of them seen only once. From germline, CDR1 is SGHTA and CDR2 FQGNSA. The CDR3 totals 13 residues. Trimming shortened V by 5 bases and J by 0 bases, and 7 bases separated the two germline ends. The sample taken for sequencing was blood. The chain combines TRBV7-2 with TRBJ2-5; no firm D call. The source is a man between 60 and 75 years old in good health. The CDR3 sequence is CASSPWNQETQYF. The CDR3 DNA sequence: TGTGCCAGCAGCCCCTGGAACCAAGAGACCCAGTACTTC.